This TCR beta chain was captured by sequencing in a study of response to subunit inactivated influenza vaccine. Study results and limitations: Researchers suggested that each seasonal influenza vaccination recruits few new T cells.

This clonotype showed up just a few times. Its specificity is not known. TCRdb passed the RT-PCR reads through MiXCR, listing each CDR3 protein once. Of roughly 700,000 distinct CDR3 sequences in the sample, approximately 15% were seen once. Material: PBMCs from blood, obtained approximately 15 days before vaccination. This TCR derives from a man aged 45 to 65 who received an inactivated influenza vaccine.

The CDR3 nucleotides are TGTGCCAGCAGCAACAGGGGGGACAGACCCTACGAGCAGTACTTC. It is translated as CASSNRGDRPYEQYF. The V and J genes are TRBV6-1 and TRBJ2-7; TRBD1 matches at 8 bases. Germline lookup yields CDR1 MNHNS and CDR2 SASEGT. There are 15 residues in the CDR3. With V trimmed by 6 bases and J by 2 bases, 9 bases remained unmatched.